These 2 T cell receptor beta chains share one sample of origin, sequenced in a study of OX40 agonist ivuxolimab in advanced cancers. Only in-frame clones appear in the TCRdb table, and some are missing; sequencing was by immunoSEQ multiplex PCR. The sample includes roughly 64,000 clones, 70% to 90% of them seen just once. The source material was CD4+ or CD8+ T cells sorted from blood, sampled in a trial of the OX40 agonist ivuxolimab. The receptors shown here come from an adult with an advanced solid tumor such as melanoma, head and neck, liver or kidney cancer.

The rearrangement uses TRBV28 and TRBJ1-4; D uncertain. CDR1 is MDHEN and CDR2 is SYDVKM in the germline V gene. This CDR3 comprises 15 residues. V was shortened by 6 bases and J by 7 bases, with 18 bases between the two germline ends. CDR3 sequence reads: CASSQDGRMGEKLFF. The CDR3, as DNA: TGTGCCAGCAGCCAGGACGGTAGAATGGGTGAAAAACTGTTTTTT.

This chain links TRBV5-4 with TRBJ2-2; TRBD1 matches at 7 bases. V lost 7 bases, J lost 2 bases, and 5 bases stayed unmatched. This CDR3 region has 14 residues. The germline gives CDR1 SGHNT, CDR2 YYREEE (reference sequence). Here the CDR3 reads CASCRQGNTGELFF. The CDR3, as DNA: TGTGCCAGCTGCCGACAGGGAAACACCGGGGAGCTGTTTTTT. The variable domain in full, completed from reference TRBV5-4 and TRBJ2-2, reads ETGVTQSPTHLIKTRGQQVTLRCSSQSGHNTVSWYQQALGQGPQFIFQYYREEENGRGNFPPRFSGLQFPNYSSELNVNALELDDSALYLCASCRQGNTGELFFGEGSRLTVL.